The 5 T cell receptor beta chains reported below all come from one sample, sequenced in a study of CD8 T cells in ankylosing spondylitis. MiXCR, run by TCRdb on the 5' RACE reads, gives a single entry per CDR3 protein. The sample holds 150,000 to 200,000 distinct CDR3 sequences, 25% to 35% seen once. The sequenced material came from synovial fluid, either unsorted or a sorted T cell fraction (not recorded which). These TCRs come from a male donor with ankylosing spondylitis.

This clonotype was counted at least ten times. The chain couples TRBV5-1 to TRBJ2-1; 9 bases fit TRBD2. In germline, CDR1 is SGHRS, CDR2 YFSETQ. Unmatched junction bases numbered 8, after V lost 2 bases and J lost 5 bases. The CDR3 has 16 amino acids. The CDR3 DNA reads TGCGCCAGCAGCTTCCGGATAGAGCGGGGGGACAATGAGCAGTTCTTC. This codes for CASSFRIERGDNEQFF.

This chain uses TRBV20-1 with TRBJ2-5; 8 bases match TRBD2. From germline, CDR1 is DFQATT and CDR2 SNEGSKA (reference sequence). V gave up 0 bases and J gave up 5 bases; unmatched junction bases: 11. CDR3 size: 16 residues. The CDR3 nucleotides are TGCAGTGCTAGAGAGGGTGCGCGGGGGGTAGGGGAGACCCAGTACTTC. It yields the protein CSAREGARGVGETQYF.

The chain combines TRBV5-1 with TRBJ2-2, with TRBD1 as a possible D gene (5 bases). The CDR3 loop spans 15 amino acids. V was cut by 1 base and J by 5 bases, with 12 bases left in between. Germline CDR1 SGHRS, CDR2 YFSETQ. This CDR3 is CASSLLSGRTGELFF. CDR3 DNA: TGCGCCAGCAGCTTGCTGTCAGGGCGGACCGGGGAGCTGTTTTTT.

There are a few counts of this clonotype. CDR3 amino acids: CASSKDLGVNEQYF. The CDR3 DNA reads as TGTGCCAGCAGCAAGGACTTAGGTGTGAACGAGCAGTACTTC. J is TRBJ2-7 and V is TRBV6-2 or TRBV6-3; maybe TRBD2 (5 bases). V shed 6 bases and J shed 5 bases, with 17 bases lying between them. Germline CDR1 is MNHEY and CDR2 is SVGEGT. This CDR3 is 14 amino acids long.

This clonotype has only one observation. The V and J genes are TRBV11-2 and TRBJ2-1; 13 nucleotides match TRBD2. The V segment lost 6 bases and the J segment 5 bases; nucleotides outside the gene matches: 7. Per germline, CDR1 SGHAT and CDR2 FQNNGV. The CDR3 is 16 amino acids. The chain's CDR3 is CASSLTSGGVHNEQFF. The CDR3 DNA reads TGTGCCAGCAGTTTAACTAGCGGGGGGGTCCACAATGAGCAGTTCTTC. The variable domain in full, with the rest retrieved from reference TRBV11-2 and TRBJ2-1, is EAGVAQSPRYKIIEKRQSVAFWCNPISGHATLYWYQQILGQGPKLLIQFQNNGVVDDSQLPKDRFSAERLKGVDSTLKIQPAKLEDSAVYLCASSLTSGGVHNEQFFGPGTRLTVL.